This T cell receptor (beta chain) emerged from a study of blood T cell repertoires in COVID-19. Study background: Sites across the United States, Italy and Spain contributed samples from acute and convalescent COVID-19. T cells, B-cell-depleted T cells, or PBMCs provided the cDNA or gDNA that served as material.

As handled by the study authors: Nucleated cell counts were estimated from reference gene primer amplification. The assay was immunoSEQ multiplex PCR, and TCRdb's table has in-frame clones only and misses some. The V and J calls and clone size are taken from that table; D and trimming were inferred from the DNA. In the table there are more than 200,000 clones, less than 90% of which are singletons. This clone was observed a single time. The CDR3 extends over 14 amino acids. The sequenced material came from peripheral blood. The source is a woman between 65 and 79 years old with active or convalescent COVID-19. The chain employs TRBV21-1 and TRBJ2-3; TRBD1, as called in the table, went unchecked against the DNA. TRBV21-1 is annotated as a pseudogene. The CDR3 DNA sequence: TGTGCCAGCAGCGATAGGGGCATCGCAGATACGCAGTATTTT. This sequence encodes CASSDRGIADTQYF.